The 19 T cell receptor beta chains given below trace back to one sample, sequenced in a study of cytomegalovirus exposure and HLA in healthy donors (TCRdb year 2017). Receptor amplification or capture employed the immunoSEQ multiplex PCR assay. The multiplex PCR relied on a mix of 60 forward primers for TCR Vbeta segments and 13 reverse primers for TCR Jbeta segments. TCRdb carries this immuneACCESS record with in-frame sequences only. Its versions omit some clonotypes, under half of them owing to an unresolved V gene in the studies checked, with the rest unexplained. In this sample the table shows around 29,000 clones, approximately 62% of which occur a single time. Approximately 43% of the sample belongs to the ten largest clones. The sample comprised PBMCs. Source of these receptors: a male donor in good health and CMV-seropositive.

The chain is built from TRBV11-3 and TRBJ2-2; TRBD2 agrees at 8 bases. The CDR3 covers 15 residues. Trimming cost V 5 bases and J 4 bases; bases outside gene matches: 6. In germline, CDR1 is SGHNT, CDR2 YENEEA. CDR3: CASSPAAGGTGELFF. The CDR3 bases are TGTGCCAGCAGCCCGGCTGCGGGGGGCACCGGGGAGCTGTTTTTT.

CDR3 amino acids: CASNWETGELFF. Written as DNA, the CDR3 is TGTGCCAGCAATTGGGAGACCGGGGAGCTGTTTTTT. The chain employs TRBV27 and TRBJ2-2; perhaps TRBD2 as D (5 bases). This CDR3 is built from 12 residues. CDR1 and CDR2 from the germline V gene are MNHEY and SMNVEV (reference sequence). The V and J ends lost 7 bases and 5 bases respectively, with 8 bases between them.

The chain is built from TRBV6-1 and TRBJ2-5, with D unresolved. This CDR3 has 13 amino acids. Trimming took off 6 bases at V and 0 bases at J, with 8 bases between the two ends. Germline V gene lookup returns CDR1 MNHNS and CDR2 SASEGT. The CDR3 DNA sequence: TGTGCCAGCAGCTACAGCTACCAAGAGACCCAGTACTTC. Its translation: CASSYSYQETQYF.

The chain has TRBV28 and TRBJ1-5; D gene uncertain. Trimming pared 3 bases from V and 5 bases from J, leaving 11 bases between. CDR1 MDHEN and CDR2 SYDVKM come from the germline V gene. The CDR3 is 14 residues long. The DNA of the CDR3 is TGTGCCAGCAGTTTGGGAGGTTACGATCAGCCCCAGCATTTT. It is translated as CASSLGGYDQPQHF.

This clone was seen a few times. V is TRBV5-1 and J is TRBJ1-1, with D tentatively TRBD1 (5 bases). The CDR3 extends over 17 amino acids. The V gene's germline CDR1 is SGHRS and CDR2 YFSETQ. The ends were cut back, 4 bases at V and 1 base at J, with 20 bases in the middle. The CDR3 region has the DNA TGCGCCAGCAGCCCGCGGGGACCGAGGAGTTCGAACACTGAAGCTTTCTTT. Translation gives CASSPRGPRSSNTEAFF.

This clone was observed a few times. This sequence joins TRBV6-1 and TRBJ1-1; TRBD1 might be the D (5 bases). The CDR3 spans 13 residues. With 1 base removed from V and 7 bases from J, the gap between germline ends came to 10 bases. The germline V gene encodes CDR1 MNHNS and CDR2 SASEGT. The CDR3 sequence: CASSEGGGFEAFF. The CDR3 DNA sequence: TGTGCCAGCAGTGAAGGGGGGGGATTTGAAGCTTTCTTT.

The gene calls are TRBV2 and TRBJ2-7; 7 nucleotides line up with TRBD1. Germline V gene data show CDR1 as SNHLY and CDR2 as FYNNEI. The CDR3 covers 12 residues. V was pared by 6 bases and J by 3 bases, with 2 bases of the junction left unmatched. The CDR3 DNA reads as TGTGCCAGCAGCGGGGACAGCTACGAGCAGTACTTC. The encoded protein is CASSGDSYEQYF.

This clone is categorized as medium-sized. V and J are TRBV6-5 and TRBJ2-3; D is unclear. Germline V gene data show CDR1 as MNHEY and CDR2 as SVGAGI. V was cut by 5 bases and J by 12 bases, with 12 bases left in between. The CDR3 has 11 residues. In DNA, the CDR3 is TGTGCCAGCAGTGAAACAGAAGGACAGTATTTT. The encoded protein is CASSETEGQYF.

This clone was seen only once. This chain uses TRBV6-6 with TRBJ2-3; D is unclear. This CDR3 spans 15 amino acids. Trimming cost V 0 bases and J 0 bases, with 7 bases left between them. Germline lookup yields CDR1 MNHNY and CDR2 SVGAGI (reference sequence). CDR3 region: CASSYSTGSTDTQYF. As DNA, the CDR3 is TGTGCCAGCAGTTACTCGACGGGTAGCACAGATACGCAGTATTTT.

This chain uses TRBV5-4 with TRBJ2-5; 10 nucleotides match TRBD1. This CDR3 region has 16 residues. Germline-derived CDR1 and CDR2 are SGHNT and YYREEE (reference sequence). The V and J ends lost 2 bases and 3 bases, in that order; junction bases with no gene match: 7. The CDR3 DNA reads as TGTGCCAGCAGCTTTGTCGTAGGGACAGGGGAAGAGACCCAGTACTTC. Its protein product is CASSFVVGTGEETQYF.

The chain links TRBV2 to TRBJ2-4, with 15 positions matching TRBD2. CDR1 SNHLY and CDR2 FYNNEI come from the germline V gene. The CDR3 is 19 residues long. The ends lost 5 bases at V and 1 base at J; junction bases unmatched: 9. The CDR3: CASSFSGTSGRRAKNIQYF. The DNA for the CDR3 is TGTGCCAGCAGTTTTTCCGGGACTAGCGGGAGGAGGGCCAAAAACATTCAGTACTTC.

The CDR3 reads CASSYGGTDTQYF. CDR3 DNA sequence: TGTGCCAGCAGTTACGGGGGTACAGATACGCAGTATTTT. This chain connects TRBV5-4 to TRBJ2-3, with D tentatively TRBD2 (6 bases). The CDR3 length is 13 residues. CDR1 is SGHNT and CDR2 is YYREEE in the germline V gene (reference sequence). Trimming shortened V by 5 bases and J by 3 bases, and 10 bases separated the two germline ends. The entire variable domain, with the rest obtained from reference TRBV5-4 and TRBJ2-3, is as follows: ETGVTQSPTHLIKTRGQQVTLRCSSQSGHNTVSWYQQALGQGPQFIFQYYREEENGRGNFPPRFSGLQFPNYSSELNVNALELDDSALYLCASSYGGTDTQYFGPGTRLTVL.

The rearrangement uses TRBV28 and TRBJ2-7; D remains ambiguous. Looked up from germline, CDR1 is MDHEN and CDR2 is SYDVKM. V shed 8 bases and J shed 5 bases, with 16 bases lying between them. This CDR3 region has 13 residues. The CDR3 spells CASLGRFGHEQYF. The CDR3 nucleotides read TGTGCCAGCTTAGGCAGGTTCGGCCACGAGCAGTACTTC.

The CDR3 spells CASSIVGLASTGELFF. CDR3 coding DNA: TGTGCCAGTAGTATAGTTGGACTAGCCTCCACCGGGGAGCTGTTTTTT. The genes are TRBV19 and TRBJ2-2; 8 bases match TRBD2. Trimming took 1 base from V and 4 from J; bases not matched to a gene: 5. Germline CDR1 is LNHDA and CDR2 is SQIVND (reference sequence). The CDR3 runs to 16 residues. The whole variable domain, remainder taken from reference TRBV19 and TRBJ2-2, is DGGITQSPKYLFRKEGQNVTLSCEQNLNHDAMYWYRQDPGQGLRLIYYSQIVNDFQKGDIAEGYSVSREKKESFPLTVTSAQKNPTAFYLCASSIVGLASTGELFFGEGSRLTVL.

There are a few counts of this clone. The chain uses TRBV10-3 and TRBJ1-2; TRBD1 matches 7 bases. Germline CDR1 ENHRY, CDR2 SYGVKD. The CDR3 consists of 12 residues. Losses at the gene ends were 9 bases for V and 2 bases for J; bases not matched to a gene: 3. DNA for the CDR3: TGTGCCATTTGGGGACAGAACTATGGCTACACCTTC. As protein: CAIWGQNYGYTF.

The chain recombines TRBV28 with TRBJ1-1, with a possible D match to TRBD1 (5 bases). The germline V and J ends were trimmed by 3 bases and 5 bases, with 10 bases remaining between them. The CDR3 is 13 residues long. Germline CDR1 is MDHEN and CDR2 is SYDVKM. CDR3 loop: CASSFGGVTEAFF. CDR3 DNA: TGTGCCAGCAGTTTCGGAGGGGTGACTGAAGCTTTCTTT.

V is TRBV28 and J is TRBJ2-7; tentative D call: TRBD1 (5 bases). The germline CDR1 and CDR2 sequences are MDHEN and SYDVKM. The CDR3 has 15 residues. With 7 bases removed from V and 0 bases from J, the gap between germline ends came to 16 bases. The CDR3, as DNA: TGTGCCAGCAACCTGGGGCATTCGAGCTCCTACGAGCAGTACTTC. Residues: CASNLGHSSSYEQYF.

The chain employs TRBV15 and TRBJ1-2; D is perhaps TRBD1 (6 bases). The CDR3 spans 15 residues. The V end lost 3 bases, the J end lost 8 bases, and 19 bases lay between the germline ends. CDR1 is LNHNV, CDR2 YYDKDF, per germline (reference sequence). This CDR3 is CATSRDPTGARGYTF. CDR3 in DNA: TGTGCCACCAGCAGGGACCCGACAGGCGCGCGAGGCTACACCTTC.

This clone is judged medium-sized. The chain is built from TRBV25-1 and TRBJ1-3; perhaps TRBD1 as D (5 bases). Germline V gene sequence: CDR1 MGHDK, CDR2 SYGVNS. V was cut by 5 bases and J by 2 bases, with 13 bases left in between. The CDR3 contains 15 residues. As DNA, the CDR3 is TGTGCCAGCAGTCACCAGGGAATTGCTGGAAACACCATATATTTT. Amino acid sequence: CASSHQGIAGNTIYF. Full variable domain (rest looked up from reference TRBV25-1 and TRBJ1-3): EADIYQTPRYLVIGTGKKITLECSQTMGHDKMYWYQQDPGMELHLIHYSYGVNSTEKGDLSSESTVSRIRTEHFPLTLESARPSHTSQYLCASSHQGIAGNTIYFGEGSWLTVV.